This T cell receptor beta chain comes out of a study of blood T cell repertoires in COVID-19. The Seattle patients joined while their infection was active and were tracked longitudinally afterward. Original analysis: Reference gene primer amplification in the assay estimated nucleated cell counts. Data came from immunoSEQ multiplex PCR; TCRdb stores just in-frame clones and leaves some out. Clone size and V and J calls were adopted from that table, with D and trimming inferred from the DNA. The sample lists a few hundred thousand clones; 75% to 90% were seen once. The CDR3 contains 14 residues. Trimming shortened V by 0 bases and J by 7 bases, and 11 bases separated the two germline ends. Germline V gene sequence: CDR1 SGHRS, CDR2 YFSETQ.

This rearrangement joins TRBV5-1 to TRBJ1-3; D unresolved. The sequence derives from a woman aged 70-85 years with COVID-19, enrolled during active disease. Sequenced input: peripheral blood. CDR3 amino acids: CASSLDSVANTIYF. The DNA for the CDR3 is TGCGCCAGCAGCTTGGATAGTGTAGCCAACACCATATATTTT.